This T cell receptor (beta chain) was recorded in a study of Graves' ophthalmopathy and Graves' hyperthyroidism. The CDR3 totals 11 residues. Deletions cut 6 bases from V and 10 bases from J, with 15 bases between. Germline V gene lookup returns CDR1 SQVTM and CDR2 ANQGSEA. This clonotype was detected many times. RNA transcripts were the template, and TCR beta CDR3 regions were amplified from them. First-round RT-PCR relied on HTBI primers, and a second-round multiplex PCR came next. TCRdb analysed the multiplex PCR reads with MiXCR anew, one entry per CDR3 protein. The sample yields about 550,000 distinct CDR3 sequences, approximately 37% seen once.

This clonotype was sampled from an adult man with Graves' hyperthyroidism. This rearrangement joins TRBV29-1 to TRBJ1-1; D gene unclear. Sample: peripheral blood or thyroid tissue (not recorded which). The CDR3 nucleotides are TGCAGCGTATCTCAGGACCGGGGAGCTTTCTTT. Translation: CSVSQDRGAFF.